These 20 T cell receptor beta chains were all obtained from the same sample, sequenced in a study of blood T cell repertoires in COVID-19. Clones were sequenced by immunoSEQ multiplex PCR, and TCRdb holds only the in-frame ones, with some missing. The table includes 200,000 to 250,000 clones, 70% to 90% detected once. The specimen was peripheral blood. These receptors were taken from a woman aged 80 or older with acute or convalescent COVID-19.

The J gene is TRBJ1-1, the V gene TRBV15; D gene ambiguous. Germline V gene sequence: CDR1 LNHNV, CDR2 YYDKDF (reference sequence). Trimming shortened V by 2 bases and J by 5 bases, and 9 bases separated the two germline ends. The CDR3 totals 13 residues. The CDR3 is CATSRSGYTEAFF. CDR3 nucleotides: TGTGCCACCAGCAGATCAGGTTATACTGAAGCTTTCTTT.

This chain connects TRBV30 to TRBJ2-5, with 8 bases identical to TRBD1. Germline CDR1 GTSNPN, CDR2 SVGIG (reference sequence). This CDR3 has 13 amino acids. Trimming removed 5 bases from V and 5 bases from J; junction bases left unmatched: 7. This chain's CDR3 is CAWVPGGGETQYF. In DNA form, the CDR3 reads TGTGCCTGGGTGCCAGGGGGCGGGGAGACCCAGTACTTC.

The table lists this clone with a count of one. The chain couples TRBV19 to TRBJ1-2; 10 bases fit TRBD1. Germline V CDR1 and CDR2: LNHDA, SQIVND (reference sequence). There are 15 residues in the CDR3. Germline trimming cut 3 bases from V and 2 bases from J; bases unmatched to any gene: 3. This CDR3 is CASSIGQGGNYGYTF. Here the CDR3 DNA reads TGTGCCAGTAGTATCGGACAGGGGGGAAACTATGGCTACACCTTC.

The sample holds a few counts of this clone. The chain has TRBV7-8 and TRBJ2-7; 8 nucleotides match TRBD1. The length of the CDR3 is 16 residues. CDR1 and CDR2 from the germline V gene are SGHVS and FQNEAQ. V lost 5 bases, J lost 4 bases, and 13 bases stayed unmatched. For the CDR3, the DNA is TGTGCCAGCAGCCCCGACCGGGGCAGGGGGCTGTACGAGCAGTACTTC. Its translation: CASSPDRGRGLYEQYF. The full variable domain, rest sourced from reference TRBV7-8 and TRBJ2-7, is GAGVSQSPRYKVAKRGQDVALRCDPISGHVSLFWYQQALGQGPEFLTYFQNEAQLDKSGLPSDRFFAERPEGSVSTLKIQRTQQEDSAVYLCASSPDRGRGLYEQYFGPGTRLTVT.

This chain's CDR3 is CASSYGRAWDIQYF. The CDR3 region has the DNA TGTGCCAGCAGTTACGGGAGGGCTTGGGACATTCAGTACTTC. This chain connects TRBV6-5 to TRBJ2-4; 7 nucleotides align to TRBD2. CDR1 is MNHEY and CDR2 is SVGAGI in the germline V gene. The CDR3 is made up of 14 amino acids. V was clipped by 2 bases and J by 8 bases; unmatched bases: 6.

The chain joins TRBV19 to TRBJ1-5, with D possibly TRBD1 on 5 matching bases. The V end was cut by 6 bases, the J end by 6 bases, with 18 bases between. Germline V gene data show CDR1 as LNHDA and CDR2 as SQIVND (reference sequence). The CDR3 runs to 15 residues. CDR3 DNA: TGTGCCAGTAGCCCCCGGCTGGGGCACAGTCAGCCCCAGCATTTT. This codes for CASSPRLGHSQPQHF.

This clone was seen just once. The chain uses TRBV19 and TRBJ2-4, with D uncertain. The germline gives CDR1 LNHDA, CDR2 SQIVND (reference sequence). This CDR3 contains 14 residues. The V gene lost 3 bases and the J gene lost 0 bases, with 6 bases spanning the gap. The DNA of the CDR3 is TGTGCCAGTAGTATTGAGCTAGCCAAAAACATTCAGTACTTC. Translated, it gives CASSIELAKNIQYF.

V gene TRBV7-9 combines with J gene TRBJ2-7; TRBD1 agrees at 8 bases. With 3 bases clipped from V and 6 bases from J, the junction kept 10 bases outside the gene matches. The germline V gene encodes CDR1 SEHNR and CDR2 FQNEAQ (reference sequence). There are 15 residues in the CDR3. CDR3 in DNA: TGTGCCAGCAGCTTCCCTTCGGACAGGGTTGTCGAGCAGTACTTC. Its protein product is CASSFPSDRVVEQYF.

In this sample, this clone turned up a few times. The V call is TRBV23-1, the J call TRBJ1-1; possible D gene TRBD1, 5 bases. TRBV23-1 is an ORF, and what it does is uncertain. The CDR3 is made up of 12 amino acids. V was pared by 7 bases and J by 5 bases, with 11 bases between. CDR3 bases: TGCGCCAGCATAGTGGGGGGTACTGAAGCTTTCTTT. Its protein is CASIVGGTEAFF.

The chain links TRBV10-3 to TRBJ2-3; 9 bases are shared with TRBD2. Trimming at V came to 0 bases and at J to 1 base, leaving 5 bases not matched to a gene. CDR3 length: 17 residues. Germline V gene sequence: CDR1 ENHRY, CDR2 SYGVKD. The CDR3 nucleotides are TGTGCCATCAGTGAGTCGGGTAGCGGGAGAGGCACAGATACGCAGTATTTT. Its protein is CAISESGSGRGTDTQYF.

This chain links TRBV30 with TRBJ1-5, with D possibly TRBD1 on 6 matching bases. Trimming left V 2 bases short and J 3 bases short, with 14 bases between. The CDR3 runs to 15 residues. Germline lookup yields CDR1 GTSNPN and CDR2 SVGIG (reference sequence). CDR3 protein: CAWSYRGAVNQPQHF. CDR3 sequence (DNA): TGTGCCTGGAGTTATCGGGGGGCGGTCAATCAGCCCCAGCATTTT.

The genes are TRBV7-2 and TRBJ2-1, with 15 nucleotides matching TRBD2. This CDR3 spans 15 amino acids. J lost 8 bases, V lost 4 bases, and 3 bases had no gene match. Per germline, CDR1 SGHTA and CDR2 FQGNSA. This chain's CDR3 is CASSWTSGGVDEQFF. CDR3 nucleotide sequence: TGTGCCAGCAGCTGGACTAGCGGGGGGGTAGATGAGCAGTTCTTC.

This chain joins TRBV28 and TRBJ2-7, with TRBD1 matching over 7 bases. With V trimmed by 5 bases and J by 3 bases, 7 bases remained unmatched. The CDR3 consists of 14 residues. The germline gives CDR1 MDHEN, CDR2 SYDVKM. CDR3 nucleotides: TGTGCCAGCAGTCCGCCCGGACAGGTCTACGAGCAGTACTTC. Translated: CASSPPGQVYEQYF.

The chain employs TRBV19 and TRBJ1-1, with 8 bases identical to TRBD1. Trimming cost V 3 bases and J 0 bases; bases outside gene matches: 6. CDR3 length: 16 amino acids. Germline-derived CDR1 and CDR2 are LNHDA and SQIVND (reference sequence). The CDR3 coding sequence is TGTGCCAGTAGTATTCCCCCGGGACAGGTGAACACTGAAGCTTTCTTT. The encoded protein is CASSIPPGQVNTEAFF.

Here the CDR3 reads CASSAGLSTDTQYF. The CDR3 DNA is TGTGCCAGCAGCGCGGGCCTAAGCACAGATACGCAGTATTTT. The V and J genes are TRBV11-3 and TRBJ2-3; a weak D match, TRBD2 (5 bases). V was trimmed by 5 bases and J by 0 bases, leaving 9 bases between them. Germline CDR1 is SGHNT and CDR2 is YENEEA. The CDR3 length is 14 residues. The whole variable domain, remainder taken from reference TRBV11-3 and TRBJ2-3, is EAGVVQSPRYKIIEKKQPVAFWCNPISGHNTLYWYLQNLGQGPELLIRYENEEAVDDSQLPKDRFSAERLKGVDSTLKIQPAELGDSAVYLCASSAGLSTDTQYFGPGTRLTVL.

This chain uses TRBV5-1 with TRBJ2-4; tentatively, D is TRBD2 (6 bases). Trimming pared 0 bases from V and 7 bases from J, leaving 20 bases between. The CDR3 runs 17 residues. In germline, CDR1 is SGHRS, CDR2 YFSETQ. For the CDR3, the DNA is TGCGCCAGCAGCTTGGGGCCCGGGGAGGCCCCGGGGAACATTCAGTACTTC. As protein: CASSLGPGEAPGNIQYF.

The V and J genes are TRBV6-1 and TRBJ1-3; 9 bases are a match to TRBD1. Germline V gene sequence: CDR1 MNHNS, CDR2 SASEGT. The CDR3 extends over 18 amino acids. The junction had 10 bases not matched to a gene; V was cut back by 4 bases and J by 0 bases. The CDR3 sequence is CASSVLRTGASSGNTIYF. For the CDR3, the DNA is TGTGCCAGCAGTGTTTTAAGGACAGGGGCGAGCTCTGGAAACACCATATATTTT.

The chain uses TRBV28 and TRBJ2-3; 10 nucleotides agree with TRBD2. Germline CDR1 is MDHEN and CDR2 is SYDVKM. The CDR3 is 17 residues long. Trimming cost V 3 bases and J 5 bases; bases outside gene matches: 11. The CDR3 is CASSLWASGSNRDTQYF. The CDR3 DNA sequence: TGTGCCAGCAGTTTGTGGGCTAGCGGGAGTAATAGAGATACGCAGTATTTT.

This clone was found once. V is TRBV7-2 and J is TRBJ2-5; 14 positions match TRBD2. The ends lost 4 bases at V and 7 bases at J; junction bases unmatched: 11. Germline V lookup: CDR1 SGHTA, CDR2 FQGNSA. The CDR3 length is 17 residues. CDR3 sequence (DNA): TGTGCCAGCAGCTCCCGCACGACTAGCGGGAGGGCGGGGACCCAGTACTTC. It yields the protein CASSSRTTSGRAGTQYF.

The chain recombines TRBV11-1 with TRBJ1-3, with 8 bases identical to TRBD1. CDR1 is SGHAT and CDR2 is FQDESV in the germline V gene (reference sequence). The trim removed 5 bases at V and 3 bases at J, leaving 9 bases unmatched. The CDR3 contains 16 residues. CDR3 protein: CASSPRQGWSGNTIYF. CDR3 coding DNA: TGTGCCAGCAGCCCTAGACAGGGGTGGAGTGGAAACACCATATATTTT.